This TCR beta chain was identified in a study of patients and donors after allogeneic stem cell transplantation. Each CDR3 protein is one row after TCRdb ran MiXCR on the RT-PCR reads. This repertoire shows roughly 880,000 distinct CDR3 sequences, under 20% found once; its top ten account for roughly 6%. There are 13 residues in the CDR3. Trimming took off 7 bases at V and 5 bases at J, with 15 bases between the two ends. Germline CDR1 is SGHRS and CDR2 is YFSETQ. This chain links TRBV5-1 with TRBJ1-1; TRBD1 might be the D (5 bases). Specimen: blood, either unsorted or a sorted T cell fraction (not recorded which). The TCR originated in a human donor who was either an allogeneic HSCT recipient or a stem cell or donor lymphocyte infusion donor (not recorded which). It is not recorded whose cells these are; they may come from a transplant donor. As DNA, the CDR3 is TGCGCCAGCCGGGGGAGGGAAGGGACTGAAGCTTTCTTT. Its protein product is CASRGREGTEAFF. Full variable domain (missing parts from reference TRBV5-1 and TRBJ1-1): KAGVTQTPRYLIKTRGQQVTLSCSPISGHRSVSWYQQTPGQGLQFLFEYFSETQRNKGNFPGRFSGRQFSNSRSEMNVSTLELGDSALYLCASRGREGTEAFFGQGTRLTVV.